This TCR beta chain was obtained from a study of beta chain features in type 1 diabetes. Whole-study context: No patient-donor differences in age, gender, total cells or subset yield.

This clone was picked up a small number of times. Its target is not known. Every isolated RNA sample was fully reverse transcribed, so sequencing captured expressed TCRB transcripts. Only in-frame clones appear in the TCRdb table, and some are missing; sequencing was by immunoSEQ multiplex PCR. The sample lists fewer than 400,000 clones, roughly 8% occurring once. Study observations and caveats: These data did not resolve whether HLA type affects TCRB rearrangement.

CD45RO/CCR7/CD25/CD127/CD95/CD27 separated CD4+ naive, central memory, regulatory and stem cell-like memory cells by sorting. Without exception, sorted populations had purity beyond 95%. Unmatched junction bases numbered 9, after V lost 5 bases and J lost 2 bases. The CDR3 sequence is 16 residues long. Germline V lookup: CDR1 SGHTA, CDR2 FQGNSA. The genes are TRBV7-2 and TRBJ2-5, with 9 bases aligning to TRBD1. The clonotype originates from a woman between 18 and 30 years old in good health. The sequenced sample was central memory CD4+ T cells from blood. The CDR3 nucleotides are TGTGCCAGCAGCCTAGGTATCGGACAGGGGCAAGAGACCCAGTACTTC. Its translation: CASSLGIGQGQETQYF.